This TCR beta chain was identified in a study of PD-1 blockade in mismatch repair-deficient tumors. Study-level points and caveats: Tumor-resident clones, often absent from pretreatment blood, expanded after pembrolizumab and then contracted.

Some clones are missing from TCRdb's copy, which holds only in-frame ones; the method was immunoSEQ multiplex PCR. The repertoire holds about 34,000 clones, with 80% as singletons. Germline CDR1 reads MNHEY; CDR2 reads SMNVEV (reference sequence). J gave up 5 bases and V 3 bases, and 6 bases lay outside the gene matches. This CDR3 region has 14 residues. The table lists this clone with a count of one. Its antigen is as yet unknown. Here the sequenced sample was PBMCs, taken less than 7 weeks after starting pembrolizumab. The receptor comes from an adult with mismatch repair-deficient cancer. This rearrangement joins TRBV27 to TRBJ2-5, with TRBD2 identical over 7 bases. The CDR3 sequence is CASSFSGPLETQYF. The CDR3 nucleotides are TGTGCCAGCAGTTTTAGCGGGCCCCTGGAGACCCAGTACTTC.